This T cell receptor beta chain was recovered during a study of OX40 agonist ivuxolimab in advanced cancers. Regarding the research as a whole: Ivuxolimab was an agonistic, fully human IgG2 monoclonal antibody directed against OX40 (CD134), a costimulatory receptor. Of the approximately 54 dose-escalation patients, hepatocellular carcinoma was present in about 20, melanoma in some 15, renal cell carcinoma in 9 and head and neck cancer in 9. Patients were allowed to have had prior anti-PD-1, anti-PD-L1 or anti-CTLA-4 therapy, and approximately 43% of the dose-escalation patients had previously received checkpoint inhibitors. Peripheral TCRbeta sequencing was intended to test whether TCR sequence diversity was altered and clonal T-cell expansion was caused by ivuxolimab. A male proportion of 82.7% and a mean age of roughly 55 years, ranging from about 20 to 79, were recorded for the dose-escalation cohort. Partial responses occurred in three dose-escalation patients, of whom one had hepatocellular carcinoma and two had cutaneous melanoma. The paper reports the monotherapy dose-escalation portion (N ≈ 52 patients) of the phase I ivuxolimab trial. Intravenous ivuxolimab was administered to patients every 2 weeks at six dose levels: 0.01, 0.1, 0.3, 1.5, 3 and 10 mg/kg.

Concerning this clone itself: The specificity of this receptor is unknown. Within one base of it there is no much larger clone, and no base qualities were kept.

Trimming accounts for 4 bases at V and 2 bases at J, while the number of junction bases matched to no gene is 5. Spanning cysteine to phenylalanine, the CDR3 consists of 16 amino acids. The entry retains the CDR3 DNA only, 48 bases that are in frame from base 1. Via the germline V gene, CDR1 is KGHSH and CDR2 LQKENI. The trial excluded patients who had a history of autoimmune disease or were on systemic immunosuppression. In every dose cohort, peripheral blood was drawn for TCR sequencing at baseline, cycle 4 day 1, and cycle 7 day 1. Samples were obtained from an open-label, multicenter, first-in-human phase I dose-escalation trial of ivuxolimab. Adults with locally advanced or metastatic head and neck squamous cell, hepatocellular, melanoma or renal cell carcinoma were enrolled in the trial. CD4+ and CD8+ T cells were sorted separately from peripheral blood before TCR sequencing. Overall results and qualifications from the work: Low levels of normalized T-cell clonal expansion were also seen in some patients who did not respond. At doses from 0.1 to 3.0 mg/kg, clonal expansion was seen in both CD4+ and CD8+ blood T cells between baseline and week 6. The antigen specificity of the clonally expanded peripheral T cells was not determined. In the 0.1-3.0 mg/kg groups, partial responders had among the lowest normalized peripheral clonal expansion, particularly in CD8+ T cells. On average, CD8+ T cells showed more expanded clones than CD4+ T cells after ivuxolimab.

Genomic DNA was extracted from sorted cells for sequencing of the TCRbeta CDR3 region. The immunoSEQ Assay was used for sequencing of TCRbeta CDR3 regions. Imported from immuneACCESS, the table was reduced by TCRdb to in-frame sequences with V and J called. These copies leave out some clones; in studies compared against another copy, an unresolved V gene accounts for under half, and the cause of the remainder is not known. The sample profile shows tens of thousands of clones; about 90% of them were found once. The top ten clones comprise about 0.3% of the sample. This receptor was obtained from an adult with an advanced solid tumor such as melanoma, head and neck, liver or kidney cancer. Sequenced material: CD4+ or CD8+ T cells sorted from blood, taken in a trial of the OX40 agonist ivuxolimab. This sequence uses TRBV18 and TRBJ2-3, with TRBD2 identical over 11 junction bases. The CDR3 region has the sequence CASSHLAGGSTDTQYF. The bases read TGTGCCAGCTCACATCTAGCGGGAGGTTCCACAGATACGCAGTATTTT.